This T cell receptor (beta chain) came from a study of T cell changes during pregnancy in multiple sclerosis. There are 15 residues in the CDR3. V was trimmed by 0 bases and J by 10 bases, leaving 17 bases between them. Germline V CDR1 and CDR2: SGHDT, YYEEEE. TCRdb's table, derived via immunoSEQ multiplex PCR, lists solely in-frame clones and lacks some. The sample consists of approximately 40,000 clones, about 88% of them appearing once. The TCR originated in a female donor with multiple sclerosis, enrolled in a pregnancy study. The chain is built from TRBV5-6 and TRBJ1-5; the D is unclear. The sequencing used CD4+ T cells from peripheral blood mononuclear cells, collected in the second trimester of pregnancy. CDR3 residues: CASSLAMGSKEPQHF. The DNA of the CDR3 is TGTGCCAGCAGCTTGGCCATGGGCTCTAAGGAACCCCAGCATTTT. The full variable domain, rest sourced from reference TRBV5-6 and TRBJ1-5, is DAGVTQSPTHLIKTRGQQVTLRCSPKSGHDTVSWYQQALGQGPQFIFQYYEEEERQRGNFPDRFSGHQFPNYSSELNVNALLLGDSALYLCASSLAMGSKEPQHFGDGTRLSIL.